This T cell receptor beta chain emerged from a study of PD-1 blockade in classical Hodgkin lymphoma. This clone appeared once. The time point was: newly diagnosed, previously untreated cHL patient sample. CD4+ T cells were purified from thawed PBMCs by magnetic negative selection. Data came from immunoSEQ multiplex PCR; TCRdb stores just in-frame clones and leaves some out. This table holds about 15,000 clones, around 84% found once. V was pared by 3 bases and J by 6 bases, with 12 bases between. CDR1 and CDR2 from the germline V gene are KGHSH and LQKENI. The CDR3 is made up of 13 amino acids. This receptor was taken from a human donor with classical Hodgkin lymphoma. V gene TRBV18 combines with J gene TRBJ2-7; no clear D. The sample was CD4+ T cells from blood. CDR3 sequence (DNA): TGTGCCAGCTCACCTGACCGGGCCTTCGAGCAGTACTTC. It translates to CASSPDRAFEQYF.